This TCR beta chain was identified during a study of Graves' ophthalmopathy and Graves' hyperthyroidism. Transcripts of RNA were the source for amplifying TCR beta CDR3 regions. The library came from an HTBI-primed first-round RT-PCR and a second-round multiplex PCR. Via MiXCR, TCRdb re-called the multiplex PCR reads, giving one row per CDR3 protein. This table holds a few hundred thousand distinct CDR3 sequences, 15% to 20% found once. Germline CDR1 is LNHDA and CDR2 is SQIVND (reference sequence). V lost 6 bases and J lost 8, with 20 bases in between. The CDR3 is made up of 15 amino acids. This clonotype was seen repeatedly, ten times or more.

The TCR comes from an adult woman with stable Graves' hyperthyroidism. The chain joins TRBV19 to TRBJ1-5; D gene unclear. Source material: peripheral blood. The CDR3 bases are TGTGCCAGTAGCCCCACCGGGATTGGGGAAAAGCCCCAGCATTTT. This gives the protein CASSPTGIGEKPQHF.